Presented here are 18 T cell receptor beta chains from one specimen sequenced in a study of memory CD4+ T cells and cytomegalovirus serostatus. The sort gate was single viable CD3+CD4+CD8-CD45RO+ cells for memory CD4+ T cells. The assay was immunoSEQ multiplex PCR, and TCRdb's table has in-frame clones only and misses some. Of about 46,000 clones listed, more than 60% were seen once; the top ten hold about 0.6%. Sequencing input: memory CD4+ T cells from blood. The source is an adult in good health and CMV-seronegative.

The chain is built from TRBV7-9 and TRBJ1-2; no firm D call. The V and J ends lost 2 bases and 0 bases respectively, with 10 bases between them. Per germline, CDR1 SEHNR and CDR2 FQNEAQ (reference sequence). The CDR3 is 15 amino acids. CDR3 residues: CASSLSQSANYGYTF. DNA for the CDR3: TGTGCCAGCAGCTTAAGTCAGAGCGCTAACTATGGCTACACCTTC. The full variable domain, rest sourced from reference TRBV7-9 and TRBJ1-2, is DTGVSQNPRHKITKRGQNVTFRCDPISEHNRLYWYRQTLGQGPEFLTYFQNEAQLEKSRLLSDRFSAERPKGSFSTLEIQRTEQGDSAMYLCASSLSQSANYGYTFGSGTRLTVV.

The rearrangement joins TRBV7-9 to TRBJ1-1; 12 bases are a match to TRBD1. Germline CDR1 reads SEHNR; CDR2 reads FQNEAQ (reference sequence). Unmatched junction bases numbered 4, after V lost 0 bases and J lost 5 bases. This CDR3 is 16 amino acids long. CDR3 bases: TGTGCCAGCAGCTTAGCCGGGACAGGGGGCAAGACTGAAGCTTTCTTT. Translating gives CASSLAGTGGKTEAFF.

This clone was seen ten or more times. The V and J genes are TRBV11-3 and TRBJ1-3; possibly TRBD1 for D (6 bases). The V gene lost 7 bases and the J gene lost 0 bases, with 7 bases spanning the gap. Germline assignment: CDR1 SGHNT and CDR2 YENEEA. The CDR3 totals 13 residues. CDR3 DNA sequence: TGTGCCAGCACAGGGGTCTCTGGAAACACCATATATTTT. This encodes CASTGVSGNTIYF.

The chain recombines TRBV21-1 with TRBJ1-1. TRBV21-1 is a documented pseudogene. CDR3 size: 14 residues. DNA for the CDR3: TGTGCCAGCAGCAAAGACGAGGGAGGGACTGAAGCTTTCTTT. It specifies CASSKDEGGTEAFF.

This clone was seen once. The V call is TRBV5-1, the J call TRBJ1-1; 11 bases match TRBD1. The CDR3 extends over 16 amino acids. The junction had 11 bases not matched to a gene; V was cut back by 4 bases and J by 6 bases. From germline, CDR1 is SGHRS and CDR2 YFSETQ. Written as DNA, the CDR3 is TGCGCCAGCAGCGAAACCCCCGGGACAGGGGGTTCTGAAGCTTTCTTT. It encodes CASSETPGTGGSEAFF.

This chain uses TRBV18 with TRBJ1-1; D ambiguous. This CDR3 spans 16 amino acids. Germline loops: CDR1 KGHSH, CDR2 LQKENI. V was pared by 3 bases and J by 0 bases, with 14 bases between. The CDR3 spells CASSPYRADLNTEAFF. The DNA for the CDR3 is TGTGCCAGCTCACCCTATCGGGCAGACTTGAACACTGAAGCTTTCTTT.

This rearrangement joins TRBV28 to TRBJ2-4; D unclear. With 2 bases removed from V and 4 bases from J, the gap between germline ends came to 12 bases. Germline V gene sequence: CDR1 MDHEN, CDR2 SYDVKM. The CDR3 sequence is 15 residues long. CDR3 nucleotide sequence: TGTGCCAGCAGTTTAGTTGACCCGGCGAAAAACATTCAGTACTTC. The encoded protein is CASSLVDPAKNIQYF.

The chain recombines TRBV7-9 with TRBJ1-1, with D possibly matching TRBD1 (5 bases). CDR1 and CDR2 (germline): SEHNR, FQNEAQ (reference sequence). The germline V and J ends were trimmed by 3 bases and 12 bases, with 11 bases remaining between them. The CDR3 runs 11 residues. CDR3 coding DNA: TGTGCCAGCAGCTTTAGGGAGGGGTCTTTCTTT. Translation: CASSFREGSFF.

In this sample, this clone turned up a few times. This rearrangement joins TRBV29-1 to TRBJ1-2; D unresolved. V gave up 3 bases and J gave up 1 base, with 6 bases separating them. Germline-derived CDR1 and CDR2 are SQVTM and ANQGSEA. The CDR3 runs 12 residues. CDR3 in amino acids: CSVDLDNYGYTF. DNA of the CDR3: TGCAGCGTTGACTTAGATAACTATGGCTACACCTTC.

The V call is TRBV5-5, the J call TRBJ2-5, with 8 bases aligning to TRBD2. Germline CDR1 is SGHKS and CDR2 is YYEKEE (reference sequence). CDR3 length: 15 residues. V was clipped by 4 bases and J by 5 bases; unmatched bases: 10. CDR3 protein: CASSPTGGPRETQYF. The CDR3 DNA reads TGTGCCAGCAGCCCCACGGGGGGGCCTCGGGAGACCCAGTACTTC.

By share, this clone ranks as medium-sized. The chain carries TRBV7-3 and TRBJ2-2; D call uncertain. The V gene's germline CDR1 is SGHTA and CDR2 FQGTGA. Trimming took 1 base from V and 1 from J, leaving 4 bases between them. This CDR3 is 14 amino acids long. The CDR3 nucleotides are TGTGCCAGCAGCTTAAGACAGAACACCGGGGAGCTGTTTTTT. This translates into CASSLRQNTGELFF.

V is TRBV6-1 and J is TRBJ1-6; D not certain. CDR1 and CDR2 from the germline V gene are MNHNS and SASEGT. With 2 bases removed from V and 10 bases from J, the gap between germline ends came to 9 bases. This CDR3 contains 13 residues. The CDR3 loop is CASSETTMSPLHF. For the CDR3, the DNA is TGTGCCAGCAGTGAAACGACAATGTCACCCCTCCACTTT.

This clone came up once. This chain links TRBV5-6 with TRBJ2-6; 7 nucleotides align to TRBD1. The CDR3 is made up of 19 amino acids. Germline assignment: CDR1 SGHDT and CDR2 YYEEEE. The J segment lost 0 bases and the V segment lost 5 bases, leaving 14 bases of the junction unmatched. As DNA, the CDR3 is TGTGCCAGCAGTTCGGGTTCGAGGGGGCCTAGCTCTGGGGCCAACGTCCTGACTTTC. It is translated as CASSSGSRGPSSGANVLTF.

This clone came up a few times. The chain has TRBV5-1 and TRBJ1-2, with a weak D call TRBD1 (6 bases). This CDR3 has 14 amino acids. Between the trimmed V and J ends, which lost 0 bases and 7 bases, there was a span of 13 bases. Germline assignment: CDR1 SGHRS and CDR2 YFSETQ. The CDR3, as DNA: TGCGCCAGCAGCTTGGGCCAGGGGTTGGGTGGCTACACCTTC. Amino acids: CASSLGQGLGGYTF.

The chain couples TRBV4-1 to TRBJ1-2, with 7 bases fitting TRBD1. This CDR3 is 14 amino acids long. CDR1 and CDR2 from the germline V gene are MGHRA and YSYEKL. Trimming removed 6 bases from V and 4 bases from J; junction bases left unmatched: 8. CDR3 DNA: TGCGCCAGCAGGGAACAGGGGCGGACCTATGGCTACACCTTC. Protein: CASREQGRTYGYTF.

The chain couples TRBV15 to TRBJ1-1; D is perhaps TRBD1 (6 bases). Per the germline V gene, CDR1 is LNHNV and CDR2 is YYDKDF (reference sequence). V was pared by 0 bases and J by 5 bases, with 13 bases between. CDR3 length: 15 residues. In DNA, the CDR3 is TGTGCCACCAGCAGAGACCCAGGGGTTGGGACTGAAGCTTTCTTT. Its protein is CATSRDPGVGTEAFF.

The rearrangement links TRBV5-6 to TRBJ1-6; D is possibly TRBD1 (6 bases). V was trimmed by 2 bases and J by 0 bases, leaving 9 bases between them. Germline values: CDR1 SGHDT, CDR2 YYEEEE. The CDR3 runs to 16 residues. The CDR3 reads CASSFGDNSYNSPLHF. The CDR3 nucleotides are TGTGCCAGCAGCTTCGGGGACAACTCCTATAATTCACCCCTCCACTTT.

The V call is TRBV7-2, the J call TRBJ2-2, with TRBD1 identical over 7 bases. The germline V gene has CDR1 SGHTA and CDR2 FQGNSA. The CDR3 totals 16 residues. The J segment lost 6 bases and the V segment lost 1 base, leaving 8 bases of the junction unmatched. The CDR3 nucleotides are TGTGCCAGCAGCTTAGACAGGGGAAGTCGGTCCGGGGAGCTGTTTTTT. It is translated as CASSLDRGSRSGELFF.